The 23 T cell receptor beta chains given below trace back to one sample, sequenced in a study of shared clonotypes between healthy human individuals (dated by TCRdb to the early 2020s). For the CD8 naive samples, CD45RO-negative cells were positively selected for CCR7, yielding a CD45RA+CCR7+ population from which TemRA cells were excluded. Libraries were built with the immunoSEQ multiplex PCR assay. TCRdb retrieved this table from immuneACCESS and kept in-frame rearrangements only. Not all clones are present; in checked studies, unresolved V genes account for under half, and no reason is known for the remainder. Present in this sample are around 2.1 million clones, more than 85% of which were seen just once. Of the sample, more than 1.5% is held by the ten largest clones. Material for sequencing was naive CD8+ T cells from PBMCs. Reading the label with the study, this specimen's cell subset or site is: CD45RA+CCR7+. Receptor source: a man aged 18 to 29 in good health. Some clones in this sample may be carry-over from other donors' samples.

J is TRBJ2-2 and V is TRBV10-2; 7 bases map to TRBD1. Losses at the gene ends were 2 bases for V and 2 bases for J; bases not matched to a gene: 2. CDR1 WSHSY and CDR2 SAAADI come from the germline V gene. This CDR3 has 15 amino acids. In DNA form, the CDR3 reads TGCGCCAGCAGTGAGGGGACAGTCAACACCGGGGAGCTGTTTTTT. It encodes CASSEGTVNTGELFF.

On this clone: Distinct nucleotide sequences in the sample also encode this CDR3. The chain carries TRBV27 and TRBJ2-2; TRBD1 matches 9 bases. Per the germline V gene, CDR1 is MNHEY and CDR2 is SMNVEV (reference sequence). V lost 3 bases to trimming and J lost 7 bases; unmatched junction nucleotides: 3. CDR3 length equals 14 residues. The CDR3 DNA reads as TGTGCCAGCAGTTTTCGGACAGGGGTCGGGGAGCTGTTTTTT. It encodes CASSFRTGVGELFF.

The chain employs TRBV29-1 and TRBJ1-1; no firm D call. Germline CDR1 is SQVTM and CDR2 is ANQGSEA. The CDR3 extends over 13 amino acids. V was shortened by 3 bases and J by 0 bases, with 8 bases between the two germline ends. The CDR3 DNA sequence: TGCAGCGTTGACCTGCGCTTGAACACTGAAGCTTTCTTT. This translates into CSVDLRLNTEAFF.

The rearrangement joins TRBV7-9 to TRBJ1-2; D is uncertain. The CDR3 has 14 amino acids. V lost 5 bases to trimming and J lost 3 bases, with 13 bases between them. Germline V CDR1 and CDR2: SEHNR, FQNEAQ (reference sequence). The CDR3 sequence: CASSPSRGDYGYTF. CDR3 DNA sequence: TGTGCCAGCAGCCCCAGTCGGGGAGACTATGGCTACACCTTC.

The V gene is TRBV28, the J gene TRBJ2-3, with D perhaps matching TRBD2 (6 bases). Per the germline V gene, CDR1 is MDHEN and CDR2 is SYDVKM. This CDR3 region has 14 residues. The V end was cut by 5 bases, the J end by 2 bases, with 11 bases between. This CDR3 is CASSVEGLTDTQYF. CDR3 in DNA: TGTGCCAGCAGTGTGGAGGGACTCACAGATACGCAGTATTTT. Full variable domain (missing parts from reference TRBV28 and TRBJ2-3): DVKVTQSSRYLVKRTGEKVFLECVQDMDHENMFWYRQDPGLGLRLIYFSYDVKMKEKGDIPEGYSVSREKKERFSLILESASTNQTSMYLCASSVEGLTDTQYFGPGTRLTVL.

The V and J genes are TRBV21-1 and TRBJ2-7; TRBD1 was called by the table and not checked on the DNA. TRBV21-1 corresponds to a pseudogene. This CDR3 spans 16 amino acids. The CDR3 DNA is TGTGCCAGCAGCAAAGACCAAGACAGGAACTCCTACGAGCAGTACTTC. Residues: CASSKDQDRNSYEQYF.

V is TRBV6-5 and J is TRBJ2-7; 7 bases match TRBD2. The trim removed 6 bases at V and 5 bases at J, leaving 10 bases unmatched. Germline V gives CDR1 MNHEY, CDR2 SVGAGI. The CDR3 has 14 residues. The CDR3 coding sequence is TGTGCCAGCAGCCCTTGGCGGGAGTTGGACGAGCAGTACTTC. Translating gives CASSPWRELDEQYF.

The rearrangement uses TRBV5-1 and TRBJ1-1; D remains ambiguous. Germline V gives CDR1 SGHRS, CDR2 YFSETQ. V lost 4 bases and J lost 1, with 14 bases in between. This CDR3 comprises 15 residues. CDR3 bases: TGCGCCAGCAGCCGGGTTGAAGGTGAGAACACTGAAGCTTTCTTT. This codes for CASSRVEGENTEAFF.

This chain connects TRBV30 to TRBJ2-1; the D gene is possibly TRBD1 (6 bases). V gave up 2 bases and J gave up 8 bases, with 16 bases separating them. This CDR3 comprises 14 residues. Germline V gives CDR1 GTSNPN, CDR2 SVGIG (reference sequence). The CDR3 nucleotides read TGTGCCTGGAGTATGGGGGCAGGCAGGGATGAGCAGTTCTTC. Translating it yields CAWSMGAGRDEQFF.

The rearrangement joins TRBV9 to TRBJ2-3; no definite D call. The CDR3 sequence is 15 residues long. The ends were cut back, 0 bases at V and 4 bases at J, with 12 bases in the middle. Germline V CDR1 and CDR2: SGDLS, YYNGEE. The DNA for the CDR3 is TGTGCCAGCAGCGTAGGAGCAACAGTCTCAGATACGCAGTATTTT. It specifies CASSVGATVSDTQYF.

The chain links TRBV13 to TRBJ2-1; the match to TRBD2 covers 8 bases. V lost 3 bases, J lost 7 bases, and 8 bases stayed unmatched. In germline, CDR1 is PRHDT, CDR2 FYEKMQ (reference sequence). This CDR3 comprises 15 residues. CDR3 sequence reads: CASSFLREGPNEQFF. The DNA for the CDR3 is TGTGCCAGCAGCTTTCTACGGGAGGGCCCAAATGAGCAGTTCTTC. Supplemented by reference TRBV13 and TRBJ2-1, the full variable domain reads AAGVIQSPRHLIKEKRETATLKCYPIPRHDTVYWYQQGPGQDPQFLISFYEKMQSDKGSIPDRFSAQQFSDYHSELNMSSLELGDSALYFCASSFLREGPNEQFFGPGTRLTVL.

The CDR3 region is CASSWTPGTRNEQYF. The CDR3 DNA reads as TGTGCCAGCAGTTGGACTCCCGGGACAAGAAACGAGCAGTACTTC. The rearrangement uses TRBV27 and TRBJ2-7; a weak D match, TRBD1 (6 bases). CDR1 and CDR2 from the germline V gene are MNHEY and SMNVEV (reference sequence). The CDR3 contains 15 residues. Trimming took off 4 bases at V and 5 bases at J, with 18 bases between the two ends.

This clone has just one count. The chain uses TRBV7-3 and TRBJ2-5, with no clear D. The CDR3 is made up of 16 amino acids. V lost 2 bases to trimming and J lost 4 bases, with 17 bases between them. Germline V CDR1 and CDR2: SGHTA, FQGTGA. The CDR3 protein is CASSLGSGPMLETQYF. The DNA for the CDR3 is TGTGCCAGCAGCTTAGGTTCCGGACCCATGTTAGAGACCCAGTACTTC.

This clone was detected a few times. The V call is TRBV7-6, the J call TRBJ1-1; tentative D call: TRBD1 (6 bases). The V end lost 2 bases, the J end lost 6 bases, and 13 bases lay between the germline ends. The CDR3 spans 14 residues. CDR1 and CDR2 from the germline V gene are SGHVS and FNYEAQ. In DNA, the CDR3 is TGTGCCAGCAGCTTAAAGGGGGGGTTGGCTGAAGCTTTCTTT. It is translated as CASSLKGGLAEAFF.

The V call is TRBV25-1, the J call TRBJ2-7; 10 bases are a match to TRBD2. J lost 2 bases, V lost 1 base, and 8 bases had no gene match. The CDR3 consists of 17 residues. Germline V gene data show CDR1 as MGHDK and CDR2 as SYGVNS. Here the CDR3 DNA reads TGTGCCAGCAGTGAATGGAGAAGCGGGAGGGCCACCTACGAGCAGTACTTC. Translation: CASSEWRSGRATYEQYF.

The chain uses TRBV5-1 and TRBJ2-1; a weak D match, TRBD1 (6 bases). Trimming stripped 1 base from V and 5 bases from J, with 25 bases between. The CDR3 extends over 19 amino acids. The V gene's germline CDR1 is SGHRS and CDR2 YFSETQ. The DNA of the CDR3 is TGCGCCAGCAGCTTGTTCGCGGTAACAGGGTTGGCCAAAAACAATGAGCAGTTCTTC. It encodes CASSLFAVTGLAKNNEQFF.

The gene calls are TRBV4-3 and TRBJ2-7, with 10 positions matching TRBD1. The CDR3 sequence is 15 residues long. From germline, CDR1 is LGHNA and CDR2 YSLEER. The V gene end was trimmed by 4 bases and the J gene end by 5 bases; junction bases not matched to a gene: 8. The CDR3 reads CASSLAGTGVNEQYF. The CDR3 DNA reads TGCGCCAGCAGCCTAGCCGGGACAGGGGTCAACGAGCAGTACTTC.

The chain employs TRBV4-3 and TRBJ2-1, with D maybe TRBD1 (5 bases). The V and J ends lost 4 bases and 2 bases respectively, with 12 bases between them. CDR3 length: 15 residues. Per the germline V gene, CDR1 is LGHNA and CDR2 is YSLEER. The CDR3 sequence: CASSRWGGTYNEQFF. The DNA of the CDR3 is TGCGCCAGCAGCCGCTGGGGCGGAACCTACAATGAGCAGTTCTTC.

To note about this clone: The sample holds other DNA sequences that translate to the same CDR3. This chain joins TRBV25-1 and TRBJ2-7; D uncertain. Deletions cut 3 bases from V and 3 bases from J, with 3 bases between. Germline loops: CDR1 MGHDK, CDR2 SYGVNS. The CDR3 contains 11 residues. The CDR3 coding sequence is TGTGCCAGCAGTGATTACTACGAGCAGTACTTC. Translated: CASSDYYEQYF.

This sequence joins TRBV29-1 and TRBJ2-6; D gene uncertain. Germline CDR1 SQVTM, CDR2 ANQGSEA. Trimming took 7 bases from V and 2 from J, leaving 6 bases between them. The CDR3 extends over 12 amino acids. For the CDR3, the DNA is TGCAGCGGACTTACTGGGGCCAACGTCCTGACTTTC. Its translation is CSGLTGANVLTF.

The rearrangement links TRBV2 to TRBJ1-1; a possible D gene is TRBD1 (5 bases). Germline V gene sequence: CDR1 SNHLY, CDR2 FYNNEI. The V and J ends lost 0 bases and 0 bases respectively, with 11 bases between them. There are 16 residues in the CDR3. The CDR3 region has the DNA TGTGCCAGCAGTGAAGCCGCCGGGACGGTGAACACTGAAGCTTTCTTT. Residues: CASSEAAGTVNTEAFF.

The chain recombines TRBV5-6 with TRBJ2-7, with D unclear. The V end lost 0 bases, the J end lost 3 bases, and 10 bases lay between the germline ends. The CDR3 spans 14 residues. Germline V gene data show CDR1 as SGHDT and CDR2 as YYEEEE. The CDR3 region has the DNA TGTGCCAGCAGCTTGGGCAGAAACCTCTACGAGCAGTACTTC. It is translated as CASSLGRNLYEQYF. The full variable domain, completed using reference TRBV5-6 and TRBJ2-7, is DAGVTQSPTHLIKTRGQQVTLRCSPKSGHDTVSWYQQALGQGPQFIFQYYEEEERQRGNFPDRFSGHQFPNYSSELNVNALLLGDSALYLCASSLGRNLYEQYFGPGTRLTVT.

The chain joins TRBV9 to TRBJ2-1; TRBD1 might be the D (6 bases). Germline lookup yields CDR1 SGDLS and CDR2 YYNGEE. The CDR3 covers 12 residues. Trimming shortened V by 3 bases and J by 15 bases, and 16 bases separated the two germline ends. DNA of the CDR3: TGTGCCAGCAGCGCCCCTGAGGGACAAGCGTTCTTC. Protein sequence: CASSAPEGQAFF.